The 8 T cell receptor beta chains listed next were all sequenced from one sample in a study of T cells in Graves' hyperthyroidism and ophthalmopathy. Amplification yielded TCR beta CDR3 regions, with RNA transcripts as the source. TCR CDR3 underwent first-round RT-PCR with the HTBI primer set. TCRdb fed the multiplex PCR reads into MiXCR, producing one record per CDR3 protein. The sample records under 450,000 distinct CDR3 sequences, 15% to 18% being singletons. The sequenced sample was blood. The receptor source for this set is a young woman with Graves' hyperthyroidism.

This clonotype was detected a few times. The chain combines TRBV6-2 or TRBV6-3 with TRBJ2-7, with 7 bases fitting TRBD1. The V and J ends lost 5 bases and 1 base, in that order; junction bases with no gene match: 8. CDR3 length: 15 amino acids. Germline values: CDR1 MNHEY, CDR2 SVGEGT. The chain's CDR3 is CASSIDREISYEQYF. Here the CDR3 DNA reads TGTGCCAGCAGTATAGACAGGGAAATTTCCTACGAGCAGTACTTC.

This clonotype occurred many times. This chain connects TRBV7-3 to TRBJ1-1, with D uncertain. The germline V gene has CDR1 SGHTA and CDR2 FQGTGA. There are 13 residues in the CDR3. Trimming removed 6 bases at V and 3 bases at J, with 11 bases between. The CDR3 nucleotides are TGTGCCAGCAGAATAGGAGGGCACACTGAAGCTTTCTTT. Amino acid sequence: CASRIGGHTEAFF.

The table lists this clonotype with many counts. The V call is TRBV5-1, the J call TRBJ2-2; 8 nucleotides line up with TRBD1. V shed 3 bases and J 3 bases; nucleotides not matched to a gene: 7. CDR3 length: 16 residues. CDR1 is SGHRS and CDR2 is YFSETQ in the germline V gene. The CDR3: CASSSSAGGYTGELFF. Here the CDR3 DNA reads TGCGCCAGCAGCTCCTCGGCAGGGGGCTACACCGGGGAGCTGTTTTTT.

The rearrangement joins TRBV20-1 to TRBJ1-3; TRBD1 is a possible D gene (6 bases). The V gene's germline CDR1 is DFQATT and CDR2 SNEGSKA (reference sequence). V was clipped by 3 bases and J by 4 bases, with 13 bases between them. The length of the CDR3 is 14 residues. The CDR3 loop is CSASRVGGGNTIYF. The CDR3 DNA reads TGCAGTGCTAGTCGTGTTGGGGGCGGAAACACCATATATTTT.

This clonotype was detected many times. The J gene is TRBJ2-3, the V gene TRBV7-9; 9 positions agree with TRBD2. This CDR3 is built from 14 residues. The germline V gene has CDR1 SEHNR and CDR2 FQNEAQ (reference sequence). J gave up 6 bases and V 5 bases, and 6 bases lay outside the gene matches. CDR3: CASSTSGRTDTQYF. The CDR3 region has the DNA TGTGCCAGCAGCACAAGCGGGAGGACCGATACGCAGTATTTT.

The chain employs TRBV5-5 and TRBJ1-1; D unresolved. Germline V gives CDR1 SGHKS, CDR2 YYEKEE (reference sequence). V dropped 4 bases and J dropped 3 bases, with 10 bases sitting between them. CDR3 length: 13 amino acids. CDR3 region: CASSSRPDTEAFF. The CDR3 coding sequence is TGTGCCAGCAGCAGCCGACCGGACACTGAAGCTTTCTTT.

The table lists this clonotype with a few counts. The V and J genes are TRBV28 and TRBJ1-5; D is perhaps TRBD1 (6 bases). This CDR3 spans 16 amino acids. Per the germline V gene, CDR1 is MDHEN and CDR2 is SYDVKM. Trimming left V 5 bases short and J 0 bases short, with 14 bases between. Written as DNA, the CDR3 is TGTGCCAGCAGTAAACTAGGACAGTATAGCAATCAGCCCCAGCATTTT. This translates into CASSKLGQYSNQPQHF.

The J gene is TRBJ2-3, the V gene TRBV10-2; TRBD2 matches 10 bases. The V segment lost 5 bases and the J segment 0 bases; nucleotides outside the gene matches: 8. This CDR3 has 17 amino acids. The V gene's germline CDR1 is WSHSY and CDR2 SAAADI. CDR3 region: CASSLLAGVLSTDTQYF. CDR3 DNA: TGCGCCAGCAGTCTCCTAGCGGGAGTCCTAAGCACAGATACGCAGTATTTT.